The 18 T cell receptor beta chains below all came from one sample that was sequenced in a study of blood T cell repertoires in COVID-19. Libraries were prepared by immunoSEQ multiplex PCR; TCRdb keeps only in-frame clonotypes and omits some of them. The table includes 130,000 to 150,000 clones, over 80% detected once. The sequenced sample was PBMCs or T cells enriched from blood (not recorded which). These receptors were collected from a woman aged 40 to 50 who had recovered from COVID-19.

This chain uses TRBV7-9 with TRBJ2-2, with TRBD1 identical over 8 bases. From germline, CDR1 is SEHNR and CDR2 FQNEAQ (reference sequence). The junction had 12 bases not matched to a gene; V was cut back by 5 bases and J by 4 bases. This CDR3 is built from 17 residues. In DNA form, the CDR3 reads TGTGCCAGCAGCGTTGGGGAAGGGACAGGAGTCACCGGGGAGCTGTTTTTT. As protein: CASSVGEGTGVTGELFF.

The V gene is TRBV15, the J gene TRBJ2-1, with 12 positions matching TRBD2. The V gene's germline CDR1 is LNHNV and CDR2 YYDKDF (reference sequence). The CDR3 length is 17 residues. Losses at the gene ends were 4 bases for V and 0 bases for J; bases not matched to a gene: 4. Here the CDR3 reads CATSTRTSGTSYNEQFF. CDR3 DNA: TGTGCCACCAGCACCAGGACTAGCGGGACCTCCTACAATGAGCAGTTCTTC.

This chain links TRBV10-2 with TRBJ1-2; 10 bases are a match to TRBD1. The V gene end was trimmed by 6 bases and the J gene end by 1 base; junction bases not matched to a gene: 5. Germline V gives CDR1 WSHSY, CDR2 SAAADI. The CDR3 extends over 15 amino acids. CDR3: CASREGQGGNYGYTF. The CDR3 nucleotides read TGCGCCAGCAGGGAAGGACAGGGGGGTAACTATGGCTACACCTTC.

The DNA of the CDR3 is TGTGCCAGCAGCTTAGAATCGGGAGCGTCCTACGAGCAGTACTTC. Translation gives CASSLESGASYEQYF. The rearrangement uses TRBV11-2 and TRBJ2-7, with a weak D call TRBD2 (6 bases). The CDR3 runs to 15 residues. Germline loops: CDR1 SGHAT, CDR2 FQNNGV. Trimming removed 0 bases from V and 1 base from J, with 10 bases in between.

The chain uses TRBV6-5 and TRBJ1-2; D is undetermined. CDR1 MNHEY and CDR2 SVGAGI come from the germline V gene. V shed 6 bases and J shed 4 bases, with 18 bases lying between them. The CDR3 runs to 15 residues. CDR3 DNA: TGTGCCAGCAGGCGGGCTGCCCGTGGGAGCTATGGCTACACCTTC. Amino acids: CASRRAARGSYGYTF.

This chain joins TRBV4-1 and TRBJ1-5, with D perhaps matching TRBD1 (6 bases). V was cut by 3 bases and J by 7 bases, with 10 bases left in between. The CDR3 consists of 13 residues. Germline lookup yields CDR1 MGHRA and CDR2 YSYEKL. CDR3 loop: CASSQRGGQPQHF. The DNA for the CDR3 is TGCGCCAGCAGCCAGAGAGGGGGACAGCCCCAGCATTTT.

The CDR3 sequence: CASSQDWASRGETQYF. The DNA of the CDR3 is TGCGCCAGCAGCCAAGATTGGGCTAGCCGGGGAGAGACCCAGTACTTC. V is TRBV4-1 and J is TRBJ2-5; maybe TRBD2 (5 bases). Trimming removed 0 bases at V and 4 bases at J, with 15 bases between. Germline V CDR1 and CDR2: MGHRA, YSYEKL. This CDR3 comprises 16 residues.

This clone came up once. One junction end disagrees with the germline gene, perhaps due to a read error. This chain links TRBV2 with TRBJ2-7, with 7 bases identical to TRBD1. The CDR3 loop spans 14 amino acids. Germline V lookup: CDR1 SNHLY, CDR2 FYNNEI. The CDR3 loop reads CASRVDRVGYGQYF. The CDR3 bases are TGTGCCAGCAGAGTAGACAGGGTCGGATACGGGCAGTACTTC. The variable domain in full, completed from reference TRBV2 and TRBJ2-7, reads EPEVTQTPSHQVTQMGQEVILRCVPISNHLYFYWYRQILGQKVEFLVSFYNNEISEKSEIFDDQFSVERPDGSNFTLKIRSTKLEDSAMYFCASRVDRVGYGQYFGPGTRLTVT.

V usage is TRBV14 and J usage is TRBJ1-3; the D gene is possibly TRBD1 (5 bases). The CDR3 contains 16 residues. V was pared by 4 bases and J by 0 bases, with 13 bases between. Germline V gives CDR1 SGHDN, CDR2 FVKESK. CDR3 loop: CASSRQIFSSGNTIYF. CDR3 sequence (DNA): TGTGCCAGCAGCCGACAGATCTTTAGCTCTGGAAACACCATATATTTT.

V is TRBV28 and J is TRBJ1-5; 8 bases match TRBD1. The CDR3 has 13 residues. Losses at the gene ends were 3 bases for V and 5 bases for J; bases not matched to a gene: 0. Germline V gene sequence: CDR1 MDHEN, CDR2 SYDVKM. CDR3 sequence (DNA): TGTGCCAGCAGTTTGACAGGGGATCAGCCCCAGCATTTT. Translation gives CASSLTGDQPQHF.

This rearrangement joins TRBV4-1 to TRBJ2-1, with TRBD1 matching 9 bases. Germline V lookup: CDR1 MGHRA, CDR2 YSYEKL. There are 15 residues in the CDR3. J was trimmed by 4 bases and V by 5 bases; bases with no gene match: 6. The CDR3 reads CASSSRDREYNEQFF. The CDR3 DNA reads TGCGCCAGCAGCTCGCGGGACAGGGAGTACAATGAGCAGTTCTTC.

This clone was observed a handful of times. The chain couples TRBV19 to TRBJ2-2, with 12 bases aligning to TRBD2. This CDR3 region has 16 residues. In germline, CDR1 is LNHDA, CDR2 SQIVND (reference sequence). V trimming: 6 bases; J trimming: 6 bases; junction bases outside the gene matches: 8. The CDR3 DNA is TGTGCCAGTAGGTTTGGACTAGCGGGACTCGCCGGGGAGCTGTTTTTT. Its translation: CASRFGLAGLAGELFF.

This sequence joins TRBV28 and TRBJ2-2; the D gene is possibly TRBD2 (7 bases). The V gene's germline CDR1 is MDHEN and CDR2 SYDVKM. This CDR3 comprises 14 residues. Trimming shortened V by 5 bases and J by 4 bases, and 11 bases separated the two germline ends. The CDR3 sequence: CASSVRGGTGELFF. The DNA of the CDR3 is TGTGCCAGCAGTGTTAGGGGGGGCACCGGGGAGCTGTTTTTT. The full variable domain, in which reference TRBV28 and TRBJ2-2 provide the parts outside the CDR3, is DVKVTQSSRYLVKRTGEKVFLECVQDMDHENMFWYRQDPGLGLRLIYFSYDVKMKEKGDIPEGYSVSREKKERFSLILESASTNQTSMYLCASSVRGGTGELFFGEGSRLTVL.

The gene calls are TRBV19 and TRBJ1-1; D uncertain. This CDR3 contains 12 residues. Trimming removed 5 bases at V and 5 bases at J, with 9 bases between. Germline V gene lookup returns CDR1 LNHDA and CDR2 SQIVND (reference sequence). CDR3 amino acids: CASSRPGTEAFF. CDR3 nucleotides: TGTGCCAGTAGTCGTCCGGGGACTGAAGCTTTCTTT.

This chain uses TRBV3-1 (or the pseudogene TRBV3-2) with TRBJ2-7, with 7 bases matching TRBD1. This CDR3 is 13 amino acids long. CDR1 is LGHDT, CDR2 YNNKEL, per germline (reference sequence). V was clipped by 5 bases and J by 6 bases; unmatched bases: 7. The CDR3 region has the DNA TGTGCCAGCAGCTTACGACAGGGTGGCGAGCAGTACTTC. Encoded protein: CASSLRQGGEQYF.

This clone was seen just once. The chain recombines TRBV5-1 with TRBJ2-3; 13 bases agree with TRBD2. V gave up 5 bases and J gave up 4 bases; unmatched junction bases: 13. The germline gives CDR1 SGHRS, CDR2 YFSETQ. This CDR3 comprises 18 residues. This CDR3 reads CASRGEGGTSGISDTQYF. The CDR3 nucleotides read TGCGCCAGCAGAGGGGAAGGTGGGACTAGCGGGATTTCAGATACGCAGTATTTT.

Here the CDR3 reads CASGGAPGDTQYF. In DNA form, the CDR3 reads TGTGCCAGCGGCGGGGCCCCCGGTGATACGCAGTATTTT. The chain combines TRBV12-3 or TRBV12-4 with TRBJ2-3, with D perhaps TRBD2 (6 bases). With 8 bases removed from V and 6 bases from J, the gap between germline ends came to 15 bases. The CDR3 runs to 13 residues.

This chain links TRBV5-6 with TRBJ2-1, with 10 positions matching TRBD2. The CDR3 length is 17 residues. Germline CDR1 is SGHDT and CDR2 is YYEEEE. Germline trimming cut 4 bases from V and 1 base from J; bases unmatched to any gene: 8. The CDR3 coding sequence is TGTGCCAGCAGCCCTCCTAGCGGGAGACGGTCCTACAATGAGCAGTTCTTC. Translating it yields CASSPPSGRRSYNEQFF. The full variable domain, its missing parts supplied by reference TRBV5-6 and TRBJ2-1, is DAGVTQSPTHLIKTRGQQVTLRCSPKSGHDTVSWYQQALGQGPQFIFQYYEEEERQRGNFPDRFSGHQFPNYSSELNVNALLLGDSALYLCASSPPSGRRSYNEQFFGPGTRLTVL.